Each of the 2 T cell receptor beta chains below was sequenced from the same sample in a study of identical twins. Via MiXCR, TCRdb re-called the 5' RACE reads, giving one row per CDR3 protein. The sample lists hundreds of thousands of distinct CDR3 sequences; about 20% were seen once. These same data were also listed under a study on T cells expressing NK-cell markers.

Input material: PBMCs. The source is a woman aged 18-35 years in good health.

This clonotype was found a few times. The V call is TRBV12-3 or TRBV12-4, the J call TRBJ2-1; D is unclear. The CDR3 extends over 12 amino acids. V dropped 8 bases and J dropped 3 bases, with 8 bases sitting between them. CDR3 sequence (DNA): TGTGCCAGCCAACTCTTCTACAATGAGCAGTTCTTC. This sequence encodes CASQLFYNEQFF.

Ten or more counts support this clonotype. J is TRBJ2-3 and V is TRBV20-1; 8 bases match TRBD2. J gave up 2 bases and V 6 bases, and 4 bases lay outside the gene matches. The CDR3 consists of 13 residues. Germline CDR1 is DFQATT and CDR2 is SNEGSKA (reference sequence). CDR3 sequence: CSAIAGPTDTQYF. CDR3 in DNA: TGCAGTGCGATAGCGGGACCCACAGATACGCAGTATTTT.